The clone carrying this T cell receptor (beta chain) was seen more than once but under ten times. The antigen is unknown. The data derive from a study of blood T cells in healthy people across ages. Overall study findings and caveats: The study lacked donor CMV status, which possibly confounded expanded clonotype changes. Roughly linear declines in TCR beta diversity per million T cells occurred with age. Naive T cell percentage strongly correlated with TCR beta diversity.

This CDR3 region has 13 residues. The junction had 8 bases not matched to a gene; V was cut back by 6 bases and J by 8 bases. Primers used in a second PCR of about 7 to 12 cycles were a sample-barcoded 5' primer and a J-beta primer mix. Every single cDNA molecule received a tag from a template-switch adaptor with 12 random nucleotides. A single record per CDR3 protein comes from TCRdb applying MiXCR to the 5' RACE reads. This sample has about 1.7 million distinct CDR3 sequences, with roughly 28% found just once. The sequenced material came from blood. The origin of this receptor is a woman aged 25 to 39 in good health. This chain joins TRBV12-3 or TRBV12-4 and TRBJ1-2; 8 positions agree with TRBD1. The CDR3 loop reads CASSPGGAEGYTF. The CDR3, as DNA: TGTGCCAGCAGCCCAGGGGGCGCGGAGGGCTACACCTTC.